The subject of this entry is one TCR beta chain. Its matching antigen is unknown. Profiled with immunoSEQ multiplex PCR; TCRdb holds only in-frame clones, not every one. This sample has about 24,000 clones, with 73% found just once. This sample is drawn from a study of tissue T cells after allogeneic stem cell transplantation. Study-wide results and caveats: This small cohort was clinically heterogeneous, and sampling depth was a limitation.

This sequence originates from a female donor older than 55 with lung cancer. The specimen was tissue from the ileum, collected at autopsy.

CDR3 amino acids: CASSPRQGYGYTF. The DNA of the CDR3 is TGCGCCAGCAGCCCCCGGCAAGGCTATGGCTACACCTTC. The V call is TRBV4-1, the J call TRBJ1-2; D is undetermined. Trimming cost V 4 bases and J 4 bases, with 10 bases left between them. The CDR3 runs to 13 residues. Looked up from germline, CDR1 is MGHRA and CDR2 is YSYEKL.